The present TCR beta chain was sequenced within a study of PD-1 blockade in classical Hodgkin lymphoma. The study's findings and limits: By C4D1 there was a significant rise in CD4+ TCR diversity but not in CD8+ TCR diversity. Exclusion removed patients who began nivolumab under 1 year after ASCT.

No patient escaped relapse after autologous stem cell transplantation, and brentuximab vedotin exposure varied. Concerning this clone: Its matching antigen is unknown.

Generated by immunoSEQ multiplex PCR, the TCRdb table keeps only in-frame clones and is missing some. The sample has fewer than 15,000 clones; about four fifths are singletons. Germline loops: CDR1 SGHTA, CDR2 FQGNSA. The CDR3 runs to 13 residues. Trimming shortened V by 5 bases and J by 4 bases, and 9 bases separated the two germline ends. This sequence was found in a human donor with classical Hodgkin lymphoma. The starting material was peripheral blood mononuclear cells (PBMCs), obtained at baseline. The chain uses TRBV7-2 and TRBJ2-1; no clear D gene. CDR3 sequence reads: CASSQQEYNEQFF. In nucleotides, the CDR3 is TGTGCCAGCAGCCAGCAGGAGTACAATGAGCAGTTCTTC.